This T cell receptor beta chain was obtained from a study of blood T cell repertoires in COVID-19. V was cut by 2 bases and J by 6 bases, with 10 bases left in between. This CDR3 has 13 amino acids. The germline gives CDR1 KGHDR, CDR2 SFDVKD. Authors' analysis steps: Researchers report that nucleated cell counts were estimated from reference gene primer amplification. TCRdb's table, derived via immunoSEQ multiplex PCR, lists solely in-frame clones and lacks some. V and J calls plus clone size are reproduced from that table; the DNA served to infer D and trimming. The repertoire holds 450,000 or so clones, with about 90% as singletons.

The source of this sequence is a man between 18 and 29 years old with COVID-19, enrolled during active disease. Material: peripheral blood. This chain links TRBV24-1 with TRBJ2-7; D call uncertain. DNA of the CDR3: TGTGCCACCAGTGATTCTAATTCTCGCGAGCAGTACTTC. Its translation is CATSDSNSREQYF.